A selection of T cell receptor beta chains follows, all from one sample in a study of cytomegalovirus exposure and HLA in healthy donors. Assay: immunoSEQ multiplex PCR; the TCRdb copy retains only in-frame clones and omits some. The sample has over 250,000 clones, 80% to 90% seen once; the top ten hold 1%. The sequenced material came from PBMCs. These receptors all stem from a woman younger than 30 in good health and CMV-seronegative. The CDR3 runs from the conserved cysteine through the conserved F or W.

V,CDR3
TRBV27,CASSTNRVNEKLFF
TRBV15,CATSSSGTGPYEQYF
TRBV5-4,CASSVGQGASLGEQYF
TRBV5-6,CASSSMTSGGQDTQYF
TRBV27,CASSLDGGNYGYTF
TRBV15,CATNTTGCRGYTF
TRBV11-2,CASSLMGGGVRYEQYF
TRBV19,CASSITAGVGNEQFF
TRBV19,CASSPGSISGANVLTF
TRBV11-2,CASTLGQIYEQYF
TRBV28,CASSRRDRGYEQYF
TRBV5-1,CASSGSTTNEKLFF
TRBV6-1,CASSDESFPNQPQHF
TRBV29-1,CSVIRGSGELFF
TRBV5-1,CASSLGQGSGLNTEAFF
TRBV4-3,CASSQGRGAAYEQYF
TRBV5-1,CASSTGTDGNTIYF
TRBV7-2,CASSLDGQVQPQHF
TRBV9,CASSVRNRDSGNTIYF
TRBV4-3,CASSQERGLRTEAFF
TRBV27,CASRIAGGLETQYF
TRBV6-6,CASSYAGNTEAFF
TRBV6-1,CASSETAAGFGQPQHF
TRBV18,CASSPPSVLTTNTEAFF
TRBV7-8,CASSFPQGIYNEQFF
TRBV27,CASSFHRRGNTEAFF
TRBV27,CASSSVILSGRPYEQYF
TRBV12-5,CASGWGHFTTNEQFF
TRBV28,CASRVDSNYGYTF
TRBV7-9,CASSLVGGWANYGYTF
TRBV30,CAGSRGEETQYF
TRBV18,CASSPPGLGHTDTQYF
TRBV27,CASSFWQGGHEQYF
TRBV5-1,CASSLTGIGEQYF
TRBV5-1,CASSRRQGRNTEAFF
TRBV6-6,CASSYTGSSYEQYF
TRBV9,CASSSGGGSGNTIYF
TRBV9,CASSPGQPYEQYF
TRBV27,CASSLTSGSHEQYF
TRBV27,CASRIASVNTEAFF
TRBV4-3,CASSQGQGAGANVLTF